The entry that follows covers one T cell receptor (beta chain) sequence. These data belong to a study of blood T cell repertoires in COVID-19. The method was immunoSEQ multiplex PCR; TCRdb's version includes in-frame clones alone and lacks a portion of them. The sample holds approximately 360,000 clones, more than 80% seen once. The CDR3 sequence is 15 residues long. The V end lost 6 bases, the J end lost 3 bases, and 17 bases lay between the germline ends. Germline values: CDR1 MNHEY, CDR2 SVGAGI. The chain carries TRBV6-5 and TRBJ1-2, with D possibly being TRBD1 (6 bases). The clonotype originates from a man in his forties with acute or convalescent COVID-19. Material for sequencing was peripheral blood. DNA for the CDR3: TGTGCCAGCAGCGCCGGGGGGGGCAACCACTATGGCTACACCTTC. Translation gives CASSAGGGNHYGYTF.